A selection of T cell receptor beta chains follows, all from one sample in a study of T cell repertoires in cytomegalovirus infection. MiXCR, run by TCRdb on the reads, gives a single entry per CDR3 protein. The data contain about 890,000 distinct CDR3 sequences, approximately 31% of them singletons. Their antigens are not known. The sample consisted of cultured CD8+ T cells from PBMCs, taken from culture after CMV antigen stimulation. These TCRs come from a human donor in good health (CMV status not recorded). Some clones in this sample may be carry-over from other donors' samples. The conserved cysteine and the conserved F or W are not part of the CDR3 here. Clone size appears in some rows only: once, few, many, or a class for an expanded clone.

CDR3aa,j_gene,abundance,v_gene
ASSPVVGEDYGYT,TRBJ1-2,once,TRBV5-6
ASSLGTGGFGYGYT,TRBJ1-2,many,TRBV12-3/TRBV12-4
ASSQEEGGGGTDTQY,TRBJ2-3,-,TRBV4-2
ASSVRDRGRTDTQY,TRBJ2-3,-,TRBV9
ASSSGLEKINTGELF,TRBJ2-2,-,TRBV5-1
SATGQPDTIY,TRBJ1-3,-,TRBV29-1
ASSLSLGGYTTDTQY,TRBJ2-3,few,TRBV7-9
SALPTSGGPDEQF,TRBJ2-1,-,TRBV20-1
ASSSKSEAF,TRBJ1-1,-,TRBV7-2
ASSLVSGGFGNEQF,TRBJ2-1,few,TRBV11-2
ASSFPAQGDWTEAF,TRBJ1-1,few,TRBV7-6
ASSYSTTGRETQY,TRBJ2-5,-,TRBV6-6
ASSGEGPTDTQY,TRBJ2-3,-,TRBV27
ASSSQGGISYEQY,TRBJ2-7,many,TRBV7-8
ASSEIQGARRNEQF,TRBJ2-1,-,TRBV19
ASSYEGLAGRSYEQY,TRBJ2-7,few,TRBV6-5
AIRATSGGQETQY,TRBJ2-5,-,TRBV10-3
ASSLAGTPGTGELF,TRBJ2-2,-,TRBV5-1
ASSYLQESSYNSPLH,TRBJ1-6,few,TRBV6-2/TRBV6-3
ASSIPSFTGLNTGEQF,TRBJ2-2,-,TRBV19
ASSLAWGSQGNEQF,TRBJ2-1,many,TRBV7-2
ASSSPGTEYSPLH,TRBJ1-6,many,TRBV7-8
SARDRLTSTDTQY,TRBJ2-3,-,TRBV20-1
ASRAGGPYNEQF,TRBJ2-1,many,TRBV7-9